The 17 T cell receptor beta chains below were found in one sample sequenced in a study of T-cell reconstitution after alpha-beta-depleted transplantation in children. Using unique molecular identifiers, the investigators prepared the TCRbeta library. TCRdb passed the PCR reads through MiXCR, listing each CDR3 protein once. This sample carries 250,000 to 300,000 distinct CDR3 sequences, approximately 10% of them seen once, and the ten largest clones take roughly a quarter. The input for sequencing was peripheral blood, taken 180 days after TCRalphabeta/CD19-depleted stem cell transplant. Receptor source: a male patient aged 2 to 10 who had a stem cell transplant for chronic granulomatous disease, so the T cells may come from the graft donor.

Details on this clonotype: This may be a read error: a much more frequent sequence differs by one nucleotide. The rearrangement joins TRBV28 to TRBJ2-7; 7 bases fit TRBD1. Trimming took 7 bases from V and 5 from J; bases not matched to a gene: 8. The CDR3 covers 13 residues. Germline CDR1 and CDR2: MDHEN and SYDVKM. As DNA, the CDR3 is TGTGCCAGCATTCGGCGCGACAGGGACGAGCAGTACTTC. Encoded protein: CASIRRDRDEQYF.

As regards this clonotype: With a much larger clone just one base away, this may be a read error. The V gene is TRBV6-9, the J gene TRBJ2-1; 10 positions match TRBD2. The length of the CDR3 is 15 residues. Losses at the gene ends were 7 bases for V and 11 bases for J; bases not matched to a gene: 14. Per the germline V gene, CDR1 is MNHGY and CDR2 is SVAAGI. The CDR3 nucleotides read TGTGCCAGCAATTTCCCTAGCGGGAGAGGCTATAAGCAGTTCTTC. Protein sequence: CASNFPSGRGYKQFF.

The table lists this clonotype with many counts. The rearrangement joins TRBV11-2 to TRBJ2-1; D may match TRBD1 or TRBD2 (5 bases each). The CDR3 is made up of 14 amino acids. In germline, CDR1 is SGHAT, CDR2 FQNNGV. Trimming removed 3 bases at V and 7 bases at J, with 13 bases between. CDR3 residues: CASSLRGTWNEQFF. CDR3 coding DNA: TGTGCCAGCAGCTTGCGTGGGACGTGGAATGAGCAGTTCTTC.

This rearrangement joins TRBV7-2 to TRBJ1-1; D is undetermined. Trimming took 3 bases from V and 4 from J, leaving 12 bases between them. The CDR3 runs to 14 residues. The germline V gene encodes CDR1 SGHTA and CDR2 FQGNSA. The CDR3 loop reads CASSLGLAGTEAFF. CDR3 sequence (DNA): TGTGCCAGCAGCTTGGGGTTAGCGGGCACTGAAGCTTTCTTT.

This clonotype was observed at least ten times. Here the CDR3 reads CSVVDVGGSNQPQHF. As DNA, the CDR3 is TGCAGCGTTGTTGACGTAGGGGGAAGCAATCAGCCCCAGCATTTT. V is TRBV29-1 and J is TRBJ1-5; a weak D match, TRBD1 (6 bases). This CDR3 has 15 amino acids. The ends were cut back, 4 bases at V and 1 base at J, with 14 bases in the middle. The germline V gene has CDR1 SQVTM and CDR2 ANQGSEA.

This clonotype was detected ten times or more. The V gene is TRBV25-1, the J gene TRBJ1-4; possibly TRBD1 for D (5 bases). The CDR3 spans 12 residues. Germline V gene data show CDR1 as MGHDK and CDR2 as SYGVNS. V shed 8 bases and J shed 7 bases, with 11 bases lying between them. CDR3: CASRDLGEKLFF. The CDR3 DNA sequence: TGTGCCAGCCGGGACCTTGGTGAAAAACTGTTTTTT. Variable domain in full (rest from reference TRBV25-1 and TRBJ1-4): EADIYQTPRYLVIGTGKKITLECSQTMGHDKMYWYQQDPGMELHLIHYSYGVNSTEKGDLSSESTVSRIRTEHFPLTLESARPSHTSQYLCASRDLGEKLFFGSGTQLSVL.

The rearrangement links TRBV10-3 to TRBJ2-3; 10 bases line up with TRBD1. The CDR3 is 13 amino acids. V lost 4 bases, J lost 5 bases, and 0 bases stayed unmatched. Germline-derived CDR1 and CDR2 are ENHRY and SYGVKD. The CDR3: CAISGTGGDTQYF. The CDR3 DNA reads as TGTGCCATCAGTGGGACAGGGGGAGATACGCAGTATTTT.

This clonotype has at least ten counts. J is TRBJ2-7 and V is TRBV18, with a weak D call TRBD1 (5 bases). Trimming left V 4 bases short and J 0 bases short, with 13 bases between. The CDR3 runs to 15 residues. Germline V gives CDR1 KGHSH, CDR2 LQKENI. CDR3 residues: CASSQGAGLSYEQYF. The CDR3 bases are TGTGCCAGCTCACAAGGGGCAGGCCTCTCCTACGAGCAGTACTTC.

This clonotype was seen many times. The gene calls are TRBV5-1 and TRBJ2-3; 8 bases are shared with TRBD2. Looked up from germline, CDR1 is SGHRS and CDR2 is YFSETQ. This CDR3 has 16 residues. V was clipped by 0 bases and J by 6 bases; unmatched bases: 9. As DNA, the CDR3 is TGCGCCAGCAGCTTGGGAGCGGGAGTGGTTGACGATACGCAGTATTTT. Its protein is CASSLGAGVVDDTQYF. The full variable domain, rest sourced from reference TRBV5-1 and TRBJ2-3, is KAGVTQTPRYLIKTRGQQVTLSCSPISGHRSVSWYQQTPGQGLQFLFEYFSETQRNKGNFPGRFSGRQFSNSRSEMNVSTLELGDSALYLCASSLGAGVVDDTQYFGPGTRLTVL.

This clonotype appeared many times. J is TRBJ2-7 and V is TRBV10-3; the D gene is possibly TRBD1 (8 bases). The germline V and J ends were trimmed by 4 bases and 6 bases, with 22 bases remaining between them. This CDR3 contains 16 residues. CDR1 is ENHRY, CDR2 SYGVKD, per germline. The CDR3 nucleotides are TGTGCCATCAGTGTGAGCGTCGTTACAGGGGGGGGCGAGCAGTACTTC. The encoded protein is CAISVSVVTGGGEQYF.

This clonotype was picked up many times. At one boundary the junction diverges from the germline segment, which might be a read error. The chain carries TRBV5-1 and TRBJ2-2; TRBD2 matches 8 bases. CDR1 is SGHRS and CDR2 is YFSETQ in the germline V gene. The CDR3 contains 16 residues. CDR3 sequence: CASSLGLAGNTGELFF. The DNA of the CDR3 is TGTGCCAGCAGCTTAGGCCTAGCGGGGAACACCGGGGAGCTGTTTTTT.

Comment on this clonotype: This clone may be a read error of a much larger clone one base away. The chain couples TRBV20-1 to TRBJ2-1; 8 positions agree with TRBD1. Germline-derived CDR1 and CDR2 are DFQATT and SNEGSKA (reference sequence). CDR3 length: 16 amino acids. Trimming took 6 bases from V and 3 from J; bases not matched to a gene: 13. The CDR3: CSAKAQGAGGYNEQFF. In nucleotides, the CDR3 is TGCAGTGCAAAAGCCCAGGGGGCAGGGGGCTACAATGAGCAGTTCTTC.

This clonotype occurred many times. This sequence joins TRBV12-5 and TRBJ1-5; no clear D gene. V lost 5 bases and J lost 3, with 5 bases in between. The CDR3 loop spans 12 amino acids. Looked up from germline, CDR1 is LGHNT and CDR2 is FRNRAP. The CDR3 bases are TGTGCTAGTGGTCGCCACAATCAGCCCCAGCATTTT. Protein: CASGRHNQPQHF.

This clonotype was recorded at least ten times. The chain uses TRBV3-1 and TRBJ2-7, with TRBD2 matching 10 bases. The length of the CDR3 is 14 residues. Unmatched junction bases numbered 3, after V lost 3 bases and J lost 4 bases. Germline V lookup: CDR1 LGHDT, CDR2 YNNKEL (reference sequence). CDR3 sequence reads: CASSHLAGVYEQYF. CDR3 nucleotide sequence: TGTGCCAGCAGCCACCTAGCGGGAGTATACGAGCAGTACTTC.

A word on this clonotype: This may stem from a read error, because a much larger clone lies one nucleotide away. The chain joins TRBV15 to TRBJ2-7; D uncertain. The germline gives CDR1 LNHNV, CDR2 YYDKDF (reference sequence). Deletions cut 0 bases from V and 5 bases from J, with 17 bases between. CDR3 length: 16 amino acids. The CDR3 loop is CATSRDGGTSAHEQYF. The CDR3 nucleotides are TGTGCCACCAGCAGAGATGGCGGCACCAGTGCCCACGAGCAGTACTTC.

Many counts were recorded for this clonotype. V usage is TRBV7-2 and J usage is TRBJ1-1; 8 positions match TRBD1. Trimming at V came to 4 bases and at J to 4 bases, leaving 8 bases not matched to a gene. This CDR3 spans 15 amino acids. Germline V gene data show CDR1 as SGHTA and CDR2 as FQGNSA. The CDR3: CASSSGQGRVTEAFF. The CDR3 DNA reads TGTGCCAGCAGCTCAGGACAGGGAAGAGTCACTGAAGCTTTCTTT.

Many counts were recorded for this clonotype. The V call is TRBV12-3 or TRBV12-4, the J call TRBJ1-6; the D is unclear. CDR3 length equals 16 residues. V was clipped by 5 bases and J by 5 bases, with 16 bases between them. The CDR3 sequence: CASSAGWLRDNSPLHF. The CDR3, as DNA: TGTGCCAGCAGTGCAGGATGGTTGAGAGATAATTCACCCCTCCACTTT.